This T cell receptor (beta chain) emerged from a study of T cells after yellow fever vaccination. The CDR3 length is 14 residues. Germline values: CDR1 ENHRY, CDR2 SYGVKD. A single record per CDR3 protein comes from TCRdb applying MiXCR to the 5' RACE reads. The sample records hundreds of thousands of distinct CDR3 sequences, more than 5.5% being singletons. The table lists this clonotype with many counts. The chain carries TRBV10-3 and TRBJ2-3; 12 nucleotides agree with TRBD2. The sample here was PBMCs, taken 5 days after the yellow fever booster vaccination. The sequence was collected from a man aged 25 to 45 who received the YFV17D yellow fever vaccine. CDR3 in amino acids: CAPGPSGREYTQYF. CDR3 coding DNA: TGTGCACCCGGGCCTAGCGGGAGGGAATATACGCAGTATTTT.